Shown below are 32 T cell receptor beta chains from a single sample sequenced in a study of blood T cell repertoires in COVID-19. Using immunoSEQ multiplex PCR, the repertoire was profiled, and TCRdb retains in-frame clones only, with some absent. The table records 16,000 or so clones, 80% to 90% of them present only once. Sequenced input: peripheral blood. These receptors were taken from a man of 80 years or more with acute or convalescent COVID-19.

The chain combines TRBV7-2 with TRBJ1-1; D is perhaps TRBD1 (6 bases). V dropped 1 base and J dropped 7 bases, with 13 bases sitting between them. In germline, CDR1 is SGHTA, CDR2 FQGNSA. This CDR3 has 14 residues. The CDR3 DNA sequence: TGTGCCAGCAGCTTAGAGCACAGGGACGGTGAAGCTTTCTTT. It yields the protein CASSLEHRDGEAFF.

The genes are TRBV5-6 and TRBJ1-4; 7 bases are shared with TRBD1. CDR1 and CDR2 from the germline V gene are SGHDT and YYEEEE. The junction had 9 bases not matched to a gene; V was cut back by 5 bases and J by 8 bases. There are 14 residues in the CDR3. DNA of the CDR3: TGTGCCAGCAGTCTGCAGGGGGGAAACGAAAAACTGTTTTTT. It specifies CASSLQGGNEKLFF.

V is TRBV19 and J is TRBJ1-5; the match to TRBD1 covers 8 bases. Germline V CDR1 and CDR2: LNHDA, SQIVND (reference sequence). V lost 8 bases and J lost 4; bases outside the gene matches: 7. The CDR3 contains 14 residues. The CDR3 sequence: CASWPGGVNQPQHF. DNA for the CDR3: TGTGCCAGTTGGCCAGGGGGCGTGAATCAGCCCCAGCATTTT.

This clone showed up just a few times. The chain carries TRBV5-1 and TRBJ1-6; D perhaps matches TRBD1 (6 bases). CDR1 is SGHRS and CDR2 is YFSETQ in the germline V gene. The ends were cut back, 0 bases at V and 7 bases at J, with 11 bases in the middle. CDR3 size: 15 residues. CDR3 protein: CASSLAGQGNSPLHF. DNA for the CDR3: TGCGCCAGCAGCTTGGCGGGTCAGGGGAATTCACCCCTCCACTTT.

This clone is a singleton in its sample. V and J are TRBV6-2 or TRBV6-3 and TRBJ2-3; D is perhaps TRBD1 (6 bases). Trimming left V 4 bases short and J 4 bases short, with 15 bases between. Germline values: CDR1 MNHEY, CDR2 SVGEGT. The CDR3 length is 15 residues. As DNA, the CDR3 is TGTGCCAGCAGTTTTCGACAGGAGGTAGCAGATACGCAGTATTTT. It specifies CASSFRQEVADTQYF.

The chain couples TRBV3-1 (or the pseudogene TRBV3-2) to TRBJ1-1; D gene ambiguous. The V gene's germline CDR1 is LGHDT and CDR2 YNNKEL (reference sequence). This CDR3 has 12 amino acids. Trimming stripped 3 bases from V and 4 bases from J, with 6 bases between. CDR3 sequence: CASSHGGTEAFF. DNA of the CDR3: TGTGCCAGCAGCCATGGAGGCACTGAAGCTTTCTTT.

The chain has TRBV21-1 and TRBJ1-5; the table's D gene call, TRBD1, was not cross checked with the DNA. TRBV21-1 is an annotated pseudogene. The CDR3 sequence is 16 residues long. The CDR3 DNA reads as TGTGCCAGCAGCACCTGGACAGTCAATAGCAATCAGCCCCAGCATTTT. It codes for CASSTWTVNSNQPQHF.

This chain connects TRBV5-4 to TRBJ2-1; 7 bases fit TRBD1. The CDR3 runs to 15 residues. The V gene end was trimmed by 3 bases and the J gene end by 5 bases; junction bases not matched to a gene: 8. The germline V gene encodes CDR1 SGHNT and CDR2 YYREEE (reference sequence). CDR3 amino acids: CASSSYLGTDNEQFF. The CDR3 DNA reads as TGTGCCAGCAGCTCGTATTTAGGGACAGACAATGAGCAGTTCTTC.

This chain links TRBV4-1 with TRBJ2-1; no reliable D call. This CDR3 has 14 residues. Germline values: CDR1 MGHRA, CDR2 YSYEKL. V was trimmed by 1 base and J by 5 bases, leaving 9 bases between them. CDR3 nucleotide sequence: TGCGCCAGCAGCCAAGTCCTAATCCACAATGAGCAGTTCTTC. As protein: CASSQVLIHNEQFF.

The chain links TRBV10-1 to TRBJ2-7; 9 nucleotides match TRBD2. The J segment lost 7 bases and the V segment lost 1 base, leaving 5 bases of the junction unmatched. The length of the CDR3 is 14 residues. Germline V gene lookup returns CDR1 WNHNN and CDR2 SYGVQD (reference sequence). The CDR3 DNA follows: TGCGCCAGCAGTGAGTTTGGTAGCGGGAGTGAGCAGTACTTC. It yields the protein CASSEFGSGSEQYF.

The gene calls are TRBV6-1 and TRBJ1-2, with a possible D match to TRBD1 (6 bases). The V gene lost 3 bases and the J gene lost 4 bases, with 12 bases spanning the gap. Germline CDR1 is MNHNS and CDR2 is SASEGT. The CDR3 is 14 residues long. As DNA, the CDR3 is TGTGCCAGCAGTGAGGCGGGGGGCCCCTATGGCTACACCTTC. Amino acids: CASSEAGGPYGYTF.

CDR3 loop: CASSLLGQGAREQFF. The CDR3 DNA follows: TGTGCCAGCAGTCTCCTGGGACAGGGGGCAAGGGAGCAGTTCTTC. The chain uses TRBV6-6 and TRBJ2-1; the match to TRBD1 covers 12 bases. J lost 10 bases, V lost 5 bases, and 9 bases had no gene match. CDR1 is MNHNY and CDR2 is SVGAGI in the germline V gene (reference sequence). The CDR3 length is 15 residues.

This chain links TRBV3-1 (or the pseudogene TRBV3-2) with TRBJ1-1; D not resolved. This CDR3 has 13 residues. Germline-derived CDR1 and CDR2 are LGHDT and YNNKEL (reference sequence). Trimming cost V 1 base and J 1 base, with 4 bases left between them. The CDR3 region has the DNA TGTGCCAGCAGCCAAGCAGAGAACACTGAAGCTTTCTTT. As protein: CASSQAENTEAFF.

The V call is TRBV3-1 (or the pseudogene TRBV3-2), the J call TRBJ1-6; D is unclear. Germline CDR1 reads LGHDT; CDR2 reads YNNKEL (reference sequence). V was cut by 4 bases and J by 4 bases, with 11 bases left in between. The CDR3 spans 15 residues. The CDR3, as DNA: TGTGCCAGCAGCCCCGGCGAGGGATATAATTCACCCCTCCACTTT. Amino acid sequence: CASSPGEGYNSPLHF.

This chain joins TRBV6-1 and TRBJ2-2; 7 positions match TRBD2. CDR1 and CDR2 (germline): MNHNS, SASEGT. There are 17 residues in the CDR3. The J segment lost 1 base and the V segment lost 2 bases, leaving 7 bases of the junction unmatched. In DNA, the CDR3 is TGTGCCAGCAGTGAAACGATGGGGGGGGTGAACACCGGGGAGCTGTTTTTT. Its translation is CASSETMGGVNTGELFF.

V usage is TRBV3-1 (or the pseudogene TRBV3-2) and J usage is TRBJ2-7; 7 bases line up with TRBD1. After removal of 4 bases from V and 2 bases from J, the junction contained 8 bases not matched to a gene. Germline V gene sequence: CDR1 LGHDT, CDR2 YNNKEL (reference sequence). The CDR3 extends over 15 amino acids. The CDR3 region has the DNA TGTGCCAGCAGCCTTTTACGGGACAGTACCTACGAGCAGTACTTC. As protein: CASSLLRDSTYEQYF.

This clone turned up a few times. The chain combines TRBV5-5 with TRBJ1-1; 7 bases map to TRBD1. From germline, CDR1 is SGHKS and CDR2 YYEKEE (reference sequence). This CDR3 comprises 14 residues. V shed 2 bases, J shed 0 bases, and the junction held 1 base outside the gene matches. The DNA for the CDR3 is TGTGCCAGCAGCTTCGGGACAGTGAACACTGAAGCTTTCTTT. Residues: CASSFGTVNTEAFF.

The V gene is TRBV2, the J gene TRBJ1-3; the match to TRBD1 covers 8 bases. From germline, CDR1 is SNHLY and CDR2 FYNNEI. The CDR3 runs to 15 residues. The trim removed 6 bases at V and 2 bases at J, leaving 6 bases unmatched. DNA of the CDR3: TGTGCCAGCAGCCAAGACAGGGGTGCTGGAAACACCATATATTTT. Its translation is CASSQDRGAGNTIYF.

The count of this clone is one. The rearrangement uses TRBV15 and TRBJ1-5; 10 positions agree with TRBD1. The CDR3 totals 15 residues. CDR1 is LNHNV and CDR2 is YYDKDF in the germline V gene (reference sequence). Losses at the gene ends were 1 base for V and 5 bases for J; bases not matched to a gene: 2. The CDR3 loop is CATSRGTGGDQPQHF. The CDR3, as DNA: TGTGCCACCAGCAGAGGGACAGGGGGAGATCAGCCCCAGCATTTT.

The CDR3 protein is CASSTGSTDTQYF. CDR3 in DNA: TGTGCCAGCAGTACAGGGAGCACAGATACGCAGTATTTT. This chain connects TRBV27 to TRBJ2-3; D might be TRBD1 (6 bases). The germline V gene encodes CDR1 MNHEY and CDR2 SMNVEV (reference sequence). The CDR3 contains 13 residues. V gave up 5 bases and J gave up 0 bases, with 6 bases separating them.

The chain carries TRBV5-1 and TRBJ1-5, with D possibly being TRBD1 (6 bases). The V and J ends lost 4 bases and 2 bases respectively, with 13 bases between them. This CDR3 has 15 amino acids. CDR1 SGHRS and CDR2 YFSETQ come from the germline V gene. The CDR3: CASSEMGQGNQPQHF. Written as DNA, the CDR3 is TGCGCCAGCAGCGAGATGGGACAAGGCAATCAGCCCCAGCATTTT.

The chain has TRBV25-1 and TRBJ2-5; the match to TRBD1 covers 10 bases. Germline loops: CDR1 MGHDK, CDR2 SYGVNS. V lost 5 bases to trimming and J lost 3 bases; unmatched junction nucleotides: 6. The CDR3 is 15 residues long. CDR3: CASSLGGQGKETQYF. Here the CDR3 DNA reads TGTGCCAGCAGTTTGGGGGGACAGGGGAAAGAGACCCAGTACTTC.

The V call is TRBV6-5, the J call TRBJ1-4; 7 bases agree with TRBD1. J lost 8 bases, V lost 6 bases, and 6 bases had no gene match. The germline gives CDR1 MNHEY, CDR2 SVGAGI. The CDR3 loop spans 13 amino acids. CDR3 bases: TGTGCCAGCAGCGACAGGGTTCGGGAAAAACTGTTTTTT. Its protein is CASSDRVREKLFF.

V is TRBV21-1 and J is TRBJ2-1; the table's D call of TRBD2 was not tested on the DNA. TRBV21-1 is given as a pseudogene. The CDR3 runs 17 residues. CDR3 amino acids: CASSKKGTSGREDEQFF. For the CDR3, the DNA is TGTGCCAGCAGCAAAAAAGGGACTAGCGGGAGGGAGGATGAGCAGTTCTTC.

The chain combines TRBV21-1 with TRBJ2-5; TRBD1, the table's D call, was not compared with the DNA. TRBV21-1 is listed as a pseudogene. The CDR3 has 17 amino acids. CDR3: CASSKVAKGPLKETQYF. CDR3 coding DNA: TGTGCCAGCAGCAAAGTAGCAAAGGGGCCGTTGAAAGAGACCCAGTACTTC.

The V call is TRBV5-4, the J call TRBJ2-7; tentative D call: TRBD1 (6 bases). Germline assignment: CDR1 SGHNT and CDR2 YYREEE (reference sequence). CDR3 length: 14 amino acids. Between the trimmed V and J ends, which lost 3 bases and 2 bases, there was a span of 12 bases. CDR3 DNA: TGTGCCAGCAGCTCCCGGGACATGCCCTACGAGCAGTACTTC. Protein: CASSSRDMPYEQYF.

The CDR3, as DNA: TGTGCCTGGGCTAGGCCAGGGGCTAGCAATCAGCCCCAGCATTTT. This sequence encodes CAWARPGASNQPQHF. The chain joins TRBV30 to TRBJ1-5, with D possibly TRBD1 on 6 matching bases. Germline CDR1 GTSNPN, CDR2 SVGIG (reference sequence). The CDR3 runs 15 residues. Trimming took off 5 bases at V and 0 bases at J, with 14 bases between the two ends.

The J gene is TRBJ1-2, the V gene TRBV27; 7 positions agree with TRBD1. Losses at the gene ends were 10 bases for V and 3 bases for J; bases not matched to a gene: 8. Germline V gene sequence: CDR1 MNHEY, CDR2 SMNVEV (reference sequence). CDR3 size: 13 residues. CDR3 loop: CATRPDRDYGYTF. CDR3 sequence (DNA): TGTGCCACCCGTCCCGACAGGGACTATGGCTACACCTTC.

J is TRBJ1-1 and V is TRBV3-1 (or the pseudogene TRBV3-2), with D possibly TRBD1 on 5 matching bases. The CDR3 has 13 amino acids. V was pared by 2 bases and J by 5 bases, with 9 bases between. Germline V gives CDR1 LGHDT, CDR2 YNNKEL (reference sequence). In DNA form, the CDR3 reads TGTGCCAGCAGCCAATGGGGGGAGACTGAAGCTTTCTTT. Translated, it gives CASSQWGETEAFF.

This chain connects TRBV30 to TRBJ2-2; 10 bases match TRBD2. V lost 3 bases to trimming and J lost 3 bases; unmatched junction nucleotides: 4. Germline V gives CDR1 GTSNPN, CDR2 SVGIG (reference sequence). This CDR3 contains 15 residues. The CDR3 DNA reads TGTGCCTGGAGAAGCGGGAGGGTGCACACCGGGGAGCTGTTTTTT. Translating it yields CAWRSGRVHTGELFF.

The chain is built from TRBV7-3 and TRBJ2-1; 7 bases match TRBD1. Germline CDR1 and CDR2: SGHTA and FQGTGA. V dropped 1 base and J dropped 8; count of bases not matched to a gene: 11. The CDR3 sequence is 16 residues long. The CDR3 sequence is CASSLSYTGARDEQFF. CDR3 DNA sequence: TGTGCCAGCAGCTTAAGTTACACAGGGGCGCGGGATGAGCAGTTCTTC.

V usage is TRBV5-6 and J usage is TRBJ1-5; 10 bases fit TRBD1. With 4 bases clipped from V and 5 bases from J, the junction kept 3 bases outside the gene matches. The CDR3 loop spans 14 amino acids. Germline V CDR1 and CDR2: SGHDT, YYEEEE. The CDR3 protein is CASSPGQGDQPQHF. CDR3 sequence (DNA): TGTGCCAGCAGCCCCGGACAGGGGGATCAGCCCCAGCATTTT.